The clone carrying this T cell receptor beta chain was picked up many times. This entry is derived from a study of metastatic and nonmetastatic thyroid tumors. Study-wide background: Both malignant and benign thyroid patients supplied peripheral blood and tumor or nodule tissue samples, across which the repertoires of these patients were then compared.

The CDR3 sequence is 15 residues long. In germline, CDR1 is SGHRS, CDR2 YFSETQ. Trimming took 2 bases from V and 5 from J; bases not matched to a gene: 4. Not a single patient had been given any form of treatment at any point before undergoing thyroid surgery. TCRdb re-called the PCR reads via MiXCR. The repertoire holds 84,000 or so clones, with roughly 8.6% as singletons. The sample taken for sequencing was blood. This receptor was taken from a female donor with papillary thyroid cancer or a benign thyroid nodule (not recorded which). Some clones in this sample may be carry-over from other donors' samples. The rearrangement joins TRBV5-1 to TRBJ2-3, with 11 bases lining up with TRBD2. CDR3 DNA sequence: TGCGCCAGCAGCTTCCTAGCGGGGGGTGAAGATACGCAGTATTTT. This codes for CASSFLAGGEDTQYF. Variable domain in full (rest from reference TRBV5-1 and TRBJ2-3): KAGVTQTPRYLIKTRGQQVTLSCSPISGHRSVSWYQQTPGQGLQFLFEYFSETQRNKGNFPGRFSGRQFSNSRSEMNVSTLELGDSALYLCASSFLAGGEDTQYFGPGTRLTVL.